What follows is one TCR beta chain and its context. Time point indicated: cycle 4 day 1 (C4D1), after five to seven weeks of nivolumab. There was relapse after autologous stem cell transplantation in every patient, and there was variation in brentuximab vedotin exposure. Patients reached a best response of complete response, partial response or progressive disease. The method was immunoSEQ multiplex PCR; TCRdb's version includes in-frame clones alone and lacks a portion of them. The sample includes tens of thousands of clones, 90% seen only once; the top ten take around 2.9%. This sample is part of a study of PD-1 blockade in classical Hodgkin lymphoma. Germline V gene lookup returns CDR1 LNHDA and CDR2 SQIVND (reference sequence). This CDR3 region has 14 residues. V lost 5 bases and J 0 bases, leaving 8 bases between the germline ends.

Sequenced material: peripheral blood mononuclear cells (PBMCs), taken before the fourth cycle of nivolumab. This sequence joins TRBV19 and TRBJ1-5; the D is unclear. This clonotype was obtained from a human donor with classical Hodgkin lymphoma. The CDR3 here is CASSGVNSNQPQHF. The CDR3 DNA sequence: TGTGCCAGTAGTGGGGTTAATAGCAATCAGCCCCAGCATTTT.